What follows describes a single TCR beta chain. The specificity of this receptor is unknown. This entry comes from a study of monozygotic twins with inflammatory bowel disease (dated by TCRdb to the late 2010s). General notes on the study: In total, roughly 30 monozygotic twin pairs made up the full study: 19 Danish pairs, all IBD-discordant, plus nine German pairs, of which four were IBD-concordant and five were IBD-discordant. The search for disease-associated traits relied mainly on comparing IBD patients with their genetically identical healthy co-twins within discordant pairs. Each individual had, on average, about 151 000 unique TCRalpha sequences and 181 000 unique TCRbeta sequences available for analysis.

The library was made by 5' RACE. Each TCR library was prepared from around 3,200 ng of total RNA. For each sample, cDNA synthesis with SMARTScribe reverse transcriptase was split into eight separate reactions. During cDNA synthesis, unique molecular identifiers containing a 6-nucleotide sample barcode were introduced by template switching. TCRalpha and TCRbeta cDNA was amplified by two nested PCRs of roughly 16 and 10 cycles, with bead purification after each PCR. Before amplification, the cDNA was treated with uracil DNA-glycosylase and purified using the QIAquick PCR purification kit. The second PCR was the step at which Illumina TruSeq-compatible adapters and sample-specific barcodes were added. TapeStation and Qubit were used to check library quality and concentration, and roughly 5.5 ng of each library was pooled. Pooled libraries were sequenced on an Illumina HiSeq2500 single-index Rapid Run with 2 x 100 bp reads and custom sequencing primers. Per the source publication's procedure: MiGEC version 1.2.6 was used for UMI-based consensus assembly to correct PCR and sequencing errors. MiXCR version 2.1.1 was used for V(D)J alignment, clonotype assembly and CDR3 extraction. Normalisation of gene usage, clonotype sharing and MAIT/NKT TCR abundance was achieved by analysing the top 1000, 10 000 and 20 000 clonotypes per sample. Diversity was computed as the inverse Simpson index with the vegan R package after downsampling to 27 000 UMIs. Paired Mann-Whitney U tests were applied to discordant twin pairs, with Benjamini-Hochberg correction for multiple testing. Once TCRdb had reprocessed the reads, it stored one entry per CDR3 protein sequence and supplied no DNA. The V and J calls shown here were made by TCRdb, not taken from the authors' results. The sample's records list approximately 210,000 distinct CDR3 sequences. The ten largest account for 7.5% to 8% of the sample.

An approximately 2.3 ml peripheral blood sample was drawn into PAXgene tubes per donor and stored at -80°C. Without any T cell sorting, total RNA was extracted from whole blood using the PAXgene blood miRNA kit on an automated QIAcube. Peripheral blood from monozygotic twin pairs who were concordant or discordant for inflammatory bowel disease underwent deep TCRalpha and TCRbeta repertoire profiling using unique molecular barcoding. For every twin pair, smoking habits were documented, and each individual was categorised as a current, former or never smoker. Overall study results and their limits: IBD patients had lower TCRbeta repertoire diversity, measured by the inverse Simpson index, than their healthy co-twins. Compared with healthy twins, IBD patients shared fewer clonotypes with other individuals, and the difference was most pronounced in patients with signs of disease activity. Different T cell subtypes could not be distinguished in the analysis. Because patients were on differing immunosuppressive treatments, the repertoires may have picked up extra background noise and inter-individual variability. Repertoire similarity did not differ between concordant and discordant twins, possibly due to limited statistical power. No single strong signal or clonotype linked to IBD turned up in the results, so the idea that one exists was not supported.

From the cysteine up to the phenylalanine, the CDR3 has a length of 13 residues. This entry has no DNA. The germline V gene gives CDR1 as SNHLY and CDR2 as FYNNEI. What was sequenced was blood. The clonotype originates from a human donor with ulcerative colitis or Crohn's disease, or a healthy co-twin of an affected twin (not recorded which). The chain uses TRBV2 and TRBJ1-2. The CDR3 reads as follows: CASSEGSGDGYTF.